Listed here are 5 T cell receptor beta chains from one sample, sequenced in a study of cytomegalovirus exposure and HLA in healthy donors. The PCR contained 60 Vbeta and 13 Jbeta primers. The table came from immunoSEQ multiplex PCR; TCRdb's copy has only in-frame clones and leaves some out. Here the sample spans some 150,000 clones, about 80% being singletons. Sequences were obtained from PBMCs. The receptors originated from a young man in good health and CMV-seronegative.

The chain links TRBV28 to TRBJ2-2; TRBD1 matches 8 bases. Germline V CDR1 and CDR2: MDHEN, SYDVKM. Germline trimming cut 8 bases from V and 6 bases from J; bases unmatched to any gene: 11. The CDR3 totals 15 residues. The chain's CDR3 is CASSAPQGASGELFF. CDR3 DNA: TGTGCCAGCTCAGCCCCCCAGGGGGCCTCCGGGGAGCTGTTTTTT.

J is TRBJ2-4 and V is TRBV10-2; 8 bases fit TRBD2. Germline lookup yields CDR1 WSHSY and CDR2 SAAADI. The CDR3 extends over 14 amino acids. Losses at the gene ends were 6 bases for V and 4 bases for J; bases not matched to a gene: 5. CDR3: CASSALAGKNIQYF. CDR3 DNA: TGCGCCAGCAGCGCTTTAGCGGGGAAAAACATTCAGTACTTC.

The chain is built from TRBV7-9 and TRBJ2-5; D uncertain. V lost 6 bases and J 5 bases, leaving 7 bases between the germline ends. CDR3 length: 11 residues. Germline V lookup: CDR1 SEHNR, CDR2 FQNEAQ (reference sequence). CDR3 region: CASRSLETQYF. The DNA of the CDR3 is TGTGCCAGCAGATCCCTGGAGACCCAGTACTTC.

This sequence joins TRBV19 and TRBJ2-7, with 9 bases aligning to TRBD1. Germline CDR1 and CDR2: LNHDA and SQIVND (reference sequence). V shed 8 bases, J shed 4 bases, and the junction held 12 bases outside the gene matches. The CDR3 is 15 amino acids. The chain's CDR3 is CASEIWTGEKYEQYF. DNA for the CDR3: TGTGCCAGTGAGATCTGGACAGGGGAGAAGTACGAGCAGTACTTC.

The chain is built from TRBV19 and TRBJ2-5; TRBD2 might be the D (6 bases). The CDR3 runs to 12 residues. Trimming stripped 6 bases from V and 7 bases from J, with 12 bases between. Looked up from germline, CDR1 is LNHDA and CDR2 is SQIVND (reference sequence). The chain's CDR3 is CASRRGTGTQYF. The CDR3 coding sequence is TGTGCCAGTAGGCGGGGCACGGGGACCCAGTACTTC.